A single sample gave rise to the 21 T cell receptor beta chains below, sequenced in a study of cytomegalovirus exposure and HLA in healthy donors. PCR amplification relied on 60 Vbeta primers (plus 13 Jbeta primers). The protocol was immunoSEQ multiplex PCR, while the TCRdb copy is restricted to in-frame clones and leaves out a portion. The table for this sample gives some 200,000 clones. The specimen was PBMCs. All receptors come from a woman aged 18-29 years in good health and CMV-seropositive.

V and J are TRBV18 and TRBJ2-5; D is uncertain. The V end lost 1 base, the J end lost 1 base, and 10 bases lay between the germline ends. This CDR3 region has 15 residues. Germline-derived CDR1 and CDR2 are KGHSH and LQKENI. The CDR3 region has the DNA TGTGCCAGCTCACCACGGTCAGGAATCCAAGAGACCCAGTACTTC. Translating gives CASSPRSGIQETQYF.

The chain recombines TRBV18 with TRBJ1-4; TRBD1 aligns across 9 bases. V lost 4 bases, J lost 7 bases, and 4 bases stayed unmatched. This CDR3 is 14 amino acids long. CDR1 is KGHSH and CDR2 is LQKENI in the germline V gene. The CDR3 DNA reads TGTGCCAGCTCACGGACAGGGGAAGGTGAAAAACTGTTTTTT. This sequence encodes CASSRTGEGEKLFF.

CDR3 region: CASRLAGGIYEQYF. CDR3 coding DNA: TGTGCCAGCAGATTAGCGGGGGGGATCTACGAGCAGTACTTC. This chain connects TRBV2 to TRBJ2-7; TRBD2 aligns across 11 bases. Trimming took 6 bases from V and 3 from J; bases not matched to a gene: 4. CDR3 size: 14 residues. Germline CDR1 and CDR2: SNHLY and FYNNEI.

The chain combines TRBV18 with TRBJ1-6; a possible D gene is TRBD1 (6 bases). The V gene's germline CDR1 is KGHSH and CDR2 LQKENI. The germline V and J ends were trimmed by 3 bases and 7 bases, with 13 bases remaining between them. CDR3 length equals 15 residues. The CDR3 region is CASSPLPGDNSPLHF. The CDR3 nucleotides read TGTGCCAGCTCACCTCTCCCAGGGGACAATTCACCCCTCCACTTT.

The rearrangement joins TRBV6-5 to TRBJ2-7; D possibly corresponds to TRBD2 (6 bases). The CDR3 is 12 residues long. The V end was cut by 6 bases, the J end by 3 bases, with 9 bases between. In germline, CDR1 is MNHEY, CDR2 SVGAGI. The chain's CDR3 is CASSPGVYEQYF. The CDR3 DNA reads as TGTGCCAGCAGCCCGGGAGTCTACGAGCAGTACTTC.

V usage is TRBV4-1 and J usage is TRBJ1-2; D gene ambiguous. Trimming shortened V by 0 bases and J by 0 bases, and 14 bases separated the two germline ends. This CDR3 has 17 amino acids. Germline V gives CDR1 MGHRA, CDR2 YSYEKL. The DNA of the CDR3 is TGCGCCAGCAGCCAAGATGGTCGAGATTATACTAACTATGGCTACACCTTC. This translates into CASSQDGRDYTNYGYTF.

The chain joins TRBV21-1 to TRBJ2-2; TRBD2 was called by the table and not checked on the DNA. TRBV21-1 is a known pseudogene. There are 12 residues in the CDR3. The chain's CDR3 is CASGLVDGELFF. CDR3 DNA sequence: TGTGCCAGCGGACTAGTTGACGGGGAGCTGTTTTTT.

The chain carries TRBV27 and TRBJ1-2; D is undetermined. The V end lost 6 bases, the J end lost 3 bases, and 8 bases lay between the germline ends. The germline V gene has CDR1 MNHEY and CDR2 SMNVEV (reference sequence). CDR3 length: 12 amino acids. This CDR3 is CASSGDDYGYTF. CDR3 coding DNA: TGTGCCAGCAGCGGGGATGACTATGGCTACACCTTC.

The chain has TRBV6-4 and TRBJ2-7, with D possibly being TRBD1 (7 bases). Germline V gene sequence: CDR1 MRHNA, CDR2 SNTAGT. V lost 10 bases, J lost 2 bases, and 18 bases lay in between. The CDR3 runs to 14 residues. As DNA, the CDR3 is TGTGCCATCGGGGGTCAGGGGGACCCCTACGAGCAGTACTTC. Translating it yields CAIGGQGDPYEQYF.

This chain links TRBV4-1 with TRBJ2-1, with TRBD2 matching 8 bases. V was pared by 6 bases and J by 3 bases, with 10 bases of the junction left unmatched. The CDR3 totals 16 residues. Germline lookup yields CDR1 MGHRA and CDR2 YSYEKL. DNA of the CDR3: TGCGCCAGCAGTCTTCGGGGGGGCCCCGTCTACAATGAGCAGTTCTTC. This encodes CASSLRGGPVYNEQFF.

The V call is TRBV6-4, the J call TRBJ1-2; maybe TRBD1 (6 bases). Germline V gives CDR1 MRHNA, CDR2 SNTAGT. CDR3 size: 13 residues. V was cut by 2 bases and J by 3 bases, with 7 bases left in between. The CDR3, as DNA: TGTGCCAGCAGTGACGGGACACACTATGGCTACACCTTC. Its protein product is CASSDGTHYGYTF.

The chain employs TRBV30 and TRBJ1-3, with 9 positions matching TRBD1. CDR1 is GTSNPN, CDR2 SVGIG, per germline (reference sequence). V was clipped by 0 bases and J by 1 base; unmatched bases: 13. There are 19 residues in the CDR3. CDR3 nucleotide sequence: TGTGCCTGGAGTGTCTCCAGGTCATTACAGGGGGCGTCTGGAAACACCATATATTTT. This translates into CAWSVSRSLQGASGNTIYF.

V and J are TRBV6-6 and TRBJ1-5; 8 bases match TRBD1. The CDR3 runs 16 residues. Germline V gene sequence: CDR1 MNHNY, CDR2 SVGAGI (reference sequence). Trimming cost V 6 bases and J 2 bases; bases outside gene matches: 9. The CDR3 bases are TGTGCCAGCAGCTTGACAGGGGATGGTGGCAATCAGCCCCAGCATTTT. Protein product: CASSLTGDGGNQPQHF.

This chain joins TRBV6-5 and TRBJ2-1; D gene ambiguous. V lost 0 bases, J lost 6 bases, and 3 bases lay in between. This CDR3 spans 12 amino acids. Germline V gene sequence: CDR1 MNHEY, CDR2 SVGAGI. DNA of the CDR3: TGTGCCAGCAGTTACTCGAGCAATGAGCAGTTCTTC. Translating it yields CASSYSSNEQFF.

The chain employs TRBV4-2 and TRBJ1-1, with 8 bases identical to TRBD1. The CDR3 runs to 15 residues. CDR1 is LGHNA and CDR2 is YNFKEQ in the germline V gene. V gave up 4 bases and J gave up 1 base; unmatched junction bases: 5. The CDR3 reads CASSLTGARNTEAFF. In DNA form, the CDR3 reads TGTGCCAGCAGCCTGACAGGGGCCCGGAACACTGAAGCTTTCTTT.

The gene calls are TRBV27 and TRBJ2-2; 11 nucleotides line up with TRBD1. Trimming removed 4 bases from V and 0 bases from J; junction bases left unmatched: 1. Germline CDR1 is MNHEY and CDR2 is SMNVEV (reference sequence). This CDR3 comprises 16 residues. CDR3 nucleotides: TGTGCCAGCAGTTGGGGACAGGGGGCGAACACCGGGGAGCTGTTTTTT. This sequence encodes CASSWGQGANTGELFF.

V and J are TRBV5-1 and TRBJ2-5; 10 positions match TRBD2. This CDR3 region has 16 residues. Germline V gene lookup returns CDR1 SGHRS and CDR2 YFSETQ. Germline trimming cut 0 bases from V and 4 bases from J; bases unmatched to any gene: 6. The CDR3 DNA reads as TGCGCCAGCAGCTTGGGCACCTCTAGCGGGGGAGAGACCCAGTACTTC. It specifies CASSLGTSSGGETQYF.

The chain carries TRBV30 and TRBJ1-6; the D is unclear. Germline-derived CDR1 and CDR2 are GTSNPN and SVGIG (reference sequence). The CDR3 is 14 amino acids. V gave up 6 bases and J gave up 8 bases, with 17 bases separating them. CDR3 DNA: TGTGCCTGTACCCCTCGGGAAGCCTATTCACCCCTCCACTTT. Protein sequence: CACTPREAYSPLHF.

The chain couples TRBV19 to TRBJ1-3; D perhaps matches TRBD1 (5 bases). Germline values: CDR1 LNHDA, CDR2 SQIVND (reference sequence). The CDR3 is 15 residues long. V lost 6 bases and J 0 bases, leaving 12 bases between the germline ends. DNA of the CDR3: TGTGCCAGTAGCCCCGGGACTCACTCTGGAAACACCATATATTTT. It translates to CASSPGTHSGNTIYF.

This chain joins TRBV5-1 and TRBJ2-7, with 14 nucleotides matching TRBD2. This CDR3 region has 17 residues. Trimming cost V 4 bases and J 2 bases; bases outside gene matches: 8. CDR1 and CDR2 from the germline V gene are SGHRS and YFSETQ. The CDR3 protein is CASSATGLAGDPYEQYF. DNA for the CDR3: TGCGCCAGCAGCGCCACGGGACTAGCGGGAGATCCCTACGAGCAGTACTTC.

The chain is built from TRBV5-8 and TRBJ1-5, with D possibly being TRBD1 (5 bases). Germline loops: CDR1 SGHTS, CDR2 YDEGEE. Trimming left V 1 base short and J 4 bases short, with 9 bases between. The CDR3 is 14 amino acids. The CDR3 sequence is CASSLQGLNQPQHF. The DNA of the CDR3 is TGTGCCAGCAGCTTGCAGGGTTTAAATCAGCCCCAGCATTTT.